The entry that follows covers one TCR beta chain sequence. The antigen is not known. Trimming took 3 bases from V and 9 from J, leaving 21 bases between them. The CDR3 is 16 amino acids. Germline V CDR1 and CDR2: LNHDA, SQIVND (reference sequence). The assay was immunoSEQ multiplex PCR, and TCRdb's table has in-frame clones only and misses some. The table shows 120,000 or so clones, with about 87% occurring only once. The record originates from a study of T cell responses to AZD1222 COVID-19 vaccine. Regarding the study as a whole: Just a handful of AZD1222 recipients tested seropositive at baseline. The reported proportion of spike-specific TCRs targeting unmutated variant regions was nearly half.

This chain links TRBV19 with TRBJ1-5; maybe TRBD1 (6 bases). The receptor was derived from an adult in good health. The specimen comprised peripheral blood, sampled on day 0 of AZD1222 vaccination. CDR3 DNA: TGTGCCAGTAGTATGGCGAGCAGGGGCCTAGTTTTGCCCCAGCATTTT. It specifies CASSMASRGLVLPQHF.